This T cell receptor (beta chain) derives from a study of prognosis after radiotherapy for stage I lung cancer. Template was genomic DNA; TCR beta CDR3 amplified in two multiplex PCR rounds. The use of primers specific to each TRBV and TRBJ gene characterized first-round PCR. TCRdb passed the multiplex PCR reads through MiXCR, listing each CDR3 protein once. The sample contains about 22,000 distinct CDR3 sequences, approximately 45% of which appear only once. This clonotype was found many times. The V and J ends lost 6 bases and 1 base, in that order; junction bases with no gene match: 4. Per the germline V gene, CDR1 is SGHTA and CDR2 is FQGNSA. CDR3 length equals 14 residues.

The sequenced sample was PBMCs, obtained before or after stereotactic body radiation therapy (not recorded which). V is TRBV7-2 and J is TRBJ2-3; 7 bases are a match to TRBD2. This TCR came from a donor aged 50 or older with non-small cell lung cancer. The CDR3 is CASSITSGTDTQYF. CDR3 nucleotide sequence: TGTGCCAGCAGTATTACTAGCGGCACAGATACGCAGTATTTT. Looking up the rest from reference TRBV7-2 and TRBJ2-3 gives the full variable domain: GAGVSQSPSNKVTEKGKDVELRCDPISGHTALYWYRQSLGQGLEFLIYFQGNSAPDKSGLPSDRFSAERTGGSVSTLTIQRTQQEDSAVYLCASSITSGTDTQYFGPGTRLTVL.